This TCR beta chain emerged from a study of cytomegalovirus exposure and HLA in healthy donors. Produced via immunoSEQ multiplex PCR; TCRdb's table is partial and in-frame only. Among over 60,000 clones listed, 85% to 95% were seen once. CDR3 length: 15 amino acids. In germline, CDR1 is SGHKS, CDR2 YYEKEE (reference sequence). Between the trimmed V and J ends, which lost 5 bases and 1 base, there was a span of 10 bases. The TCR comes from a man aged 18 to 30 in good health and CMV-seronegative. The chain employs TRBV5-5 and TRBJ2-6, with D tentatively TRBD1 (6 bases). The specimen sequenced was PBMCs. CDR3 in DNA: TGTGCCAGCAGTAAACAGGGATCTGGGGCCAACGTCCTGACTTTC. Residues: CASSKQGSGANVLTF.